This TCR beta chain was documented in a study of T cells in women clearing cervical HPV infection. About this clone itself: Antigen: not known. The read terminates 3 residues before the CDR3 end, so the remaining end is supplied by the germline J gene.

Study-wide findings and caveats: Richness plus V gene abundances separated cases from controls with AUC about 0.8.

The CDR3 consists of 16 residues. Trimming cost V 5 bases and J 0 bases; bases outside gene matches: 7. Germline loops: CDR1 MDHEN, CDR2 SYDVKM. Clones were sequenced by immunoSEQ multiplex PCR, and TCRdb holds only the in-frame ones, with some missing. The sample includes approximately 31,000 clones. Sequencing was done on a sample of blood buffy coat. This receptor was obtained from a woman between 18 and 70 years old with a cervical HPV16 infection that either progressed to CIN3+ or cleared (not recorded which). The V gene is TRBV28, the J gene TRBJ2-4, with TRBD1 matching over 7 bases. The CDR3 DNA, read in part, is TGTGCCAGCAGTGTCGGACAGGCCGGAGCCAAAAACATT. Amino acids: CASSVGQAGAKNI. The entire CDR3 is CASSVGQAGAKNIQYF.